This T cell receptor (beta chain) stems from a study of blood T cell repertoires in COVID-19. Cohort assignment relied on participant-reported clinical history. The germline V gene has CDR1 SGHAT and CDR2 FQNNGV. The CDR3 contains 16 residues. V was shortened by 1 base and J by 1 base, with 13 bases between the two germline ends. The table came from immunoSEQ multiplex PCR; TCRdb's copy has only in-frame clones and leaves some out. The sample consists of around 270,000 clones, 80% to 90% of them appearing once. The V and J genes are TRBV11-2 and TRBJ2-5; possibly TRBD1 for D (6 bases). The specimen sequenced was PBMCs or T cells enriched from blood (not recorded which). The clonotype comes from a woman aged 40 to 50 who had been exposed to COVID-19. In nucleotides, the CDR3 is TGTGCCAGCAGCTTAGTCTCGTGGACAGCCCAAGAGACCCAGTACTTC. Translating it yields CASSLVSWTAQETQYF.